Given below is one T cell receptor beta chain in context. Its antigen is unidentified. A read error may explain this, as a much larger clone is one base away. Template material for TCR beta VDJ and CDR3 profiling consisted of genomic DNA. A single record per CDR3 protein comes from TCRdb applying MiXCR to the reads. The sample shows 95,000 to 120,000 distinct CDR3 sequences, 51% of them seen only once. The sample comes from a study of CD8+CD57+ T cells in acquired aplastic anemia. Study background: The DNA of sorted CD4+ and CD8+ cells averaged approximately 2.9 ug. Healthy donor sequencing depth: 8.5 million to 10.8 million CD4+, some 12 million CD8+ reads.

Overall study results and limits: No significant difference in CD8+ Simpson's diversity was found between patients and controls. Patients and controls were found to share about 31 CD8+ CDR3 sequences.

The germline V gene has CDR1 SGHAT and CDR2 FQDESV (reference sequence). Trimming shortened V by 0 bases and J by 6 bases, and 14 bases separated the two germline ends. The CDR3 totals 15 residues. V and J are TRBV11-1 and TRBJ1-2; D is unresolved. This clonotype was obtained from a human donor in good health, serving as a control. The sample taken for sequencing was sorted CD4+, CD8+, or CD8+CD57+ T cells (not recorded which) from PBMCs. CDR3 sequence (DNA): TGTGCCAGCAGCTTAGCGCTTGGCGGAGACCATGGCTACACCTTC. Residues: CASSLALGGDHGYTF.